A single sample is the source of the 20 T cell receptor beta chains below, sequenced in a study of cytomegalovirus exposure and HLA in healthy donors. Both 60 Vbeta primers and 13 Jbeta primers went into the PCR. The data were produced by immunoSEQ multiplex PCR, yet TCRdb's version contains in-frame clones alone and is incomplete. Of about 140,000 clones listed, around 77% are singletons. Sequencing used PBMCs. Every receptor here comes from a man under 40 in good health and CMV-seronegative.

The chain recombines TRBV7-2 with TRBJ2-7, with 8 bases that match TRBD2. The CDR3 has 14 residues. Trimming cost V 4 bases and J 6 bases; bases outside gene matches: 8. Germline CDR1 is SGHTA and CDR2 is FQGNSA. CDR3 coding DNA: TGTGCCAGCAGCTCGGGACTAGAAGGCTCCGAGCAGTACTTC. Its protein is CASSSGLEGSEQYF. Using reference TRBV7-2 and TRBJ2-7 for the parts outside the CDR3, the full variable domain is GAGVSQSPSNKVTEKGKDVELRCDPISGHTALYWYRQSLGQGLEFLIYFQGNSAPDKSGLPSDRFSAERTGGSVSTLTIQRTQQEDSAVYLCASSSGLEGSEQYFGPGTRLTVT.

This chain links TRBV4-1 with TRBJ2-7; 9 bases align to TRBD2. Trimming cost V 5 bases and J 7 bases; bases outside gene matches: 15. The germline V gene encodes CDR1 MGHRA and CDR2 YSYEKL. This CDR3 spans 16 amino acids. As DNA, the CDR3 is TGCGCCAGCAGCAGGGGCGGGGGGGTGGCCTCGGGTGAGCAGTACTTC. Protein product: CASSRGGGVASGEQYF.

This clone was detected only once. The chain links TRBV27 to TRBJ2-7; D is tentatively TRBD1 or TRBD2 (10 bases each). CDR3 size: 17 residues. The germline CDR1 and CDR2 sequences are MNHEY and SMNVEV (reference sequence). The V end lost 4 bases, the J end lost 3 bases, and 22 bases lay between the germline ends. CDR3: CASSSDRGLAGVYEQYF. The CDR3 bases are TGTGCCAGCAGTTCCGACAGGGGGCTAGCGGGAGTCTACGAGCAGTACTTC.

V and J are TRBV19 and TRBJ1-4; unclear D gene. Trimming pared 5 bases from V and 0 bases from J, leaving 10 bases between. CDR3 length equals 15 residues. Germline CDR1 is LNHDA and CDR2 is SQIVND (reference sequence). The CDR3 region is CASSATTPTNEKLFF. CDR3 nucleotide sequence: TGTGCCAGTAGTGCAACGACACCAACTAATGAAAAACTGTTTTTT.

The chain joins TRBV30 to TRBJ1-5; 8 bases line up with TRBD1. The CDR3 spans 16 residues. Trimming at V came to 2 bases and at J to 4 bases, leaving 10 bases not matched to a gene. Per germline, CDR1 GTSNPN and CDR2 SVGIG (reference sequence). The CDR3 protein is CAWSRAGGEGNQPQHF. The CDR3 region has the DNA TGTGCCTGGAGTAGGGCAGGGGGCGAGGGGAATCAGCCCCAGCATTTT.

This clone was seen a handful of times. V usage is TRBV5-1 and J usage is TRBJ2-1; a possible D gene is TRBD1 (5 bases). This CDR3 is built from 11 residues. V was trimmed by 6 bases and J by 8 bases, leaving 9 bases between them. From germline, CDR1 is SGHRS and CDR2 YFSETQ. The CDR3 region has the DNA TGCGCCAGCAAAGGGGAATATGAGCAGTTCTTC. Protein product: CASKGEYEQFF. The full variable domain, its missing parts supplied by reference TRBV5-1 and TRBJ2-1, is KAGVTQTPRYLIKTRGQQVTLSCSPISGHRSVSWYQQTPGQGLQFLFEYFSETQRNKGNFPGRFSGRQFSNSRSEMNVSTLELGDSALYLCASKGEYEQFFGPGTRLTVL.

In nucleotides, the CDR3 is TGTGCCAGCAGCTTGTTCGGGGATACGCAGTATTTT. Residues: CASSLFGDTQYF. V and J are TRBV5-8 and TRBJ2-3, with no clear D. Germline-derived CDR1 and CDR2 are SGHTS and YDEGEE. CDR3 length equals 12 residues. Trimming removed 1 base from V and 6 bases from J, with 6 bases in between.

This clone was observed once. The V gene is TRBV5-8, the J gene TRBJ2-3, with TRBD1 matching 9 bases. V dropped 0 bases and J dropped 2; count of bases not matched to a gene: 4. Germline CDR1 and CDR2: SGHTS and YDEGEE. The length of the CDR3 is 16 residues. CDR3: CASSLAGTGITDTQYF. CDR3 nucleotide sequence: TGTGCCAGCAGCTTGGCCGGGACAGGGATCACAGATACGCAGTATTTT.

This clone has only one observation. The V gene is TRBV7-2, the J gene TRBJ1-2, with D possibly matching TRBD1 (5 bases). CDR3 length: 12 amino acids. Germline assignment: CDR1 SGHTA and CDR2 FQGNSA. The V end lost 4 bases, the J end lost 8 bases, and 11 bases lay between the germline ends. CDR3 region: CASSSWGVGYTF. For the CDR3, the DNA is TGTGCCAGCAGCTCATGGGGGGTAGGCTACACCTTC.

CDR3 region: CASSLGLAHYMGTGELFF. For the CDR3, the DNA is TGCGCCAGCAGCTTGGGACTAGCACACTACATGGGGACCGGGGAGCTGTTTTTT. The genes are TRBV5-1 and TRBJ2-2; the match to TRBD2 covers 7 bases. J lost 5 bases, V lost 0 bases, and 13 bases had no gene match. CDR1 is SGHRS, CDR2 YFSETQ, per germline. CDR3 length: 18 amino acids. The entire variable domain, with the rest obtained from reference TRBV5-1 and TRBJ2-2, is as follows: KAGVTQTPRYLIKTRGQQVTLSCSPISGHRSVSWYQQTPGQGLQFLFEYFSETQRNKGNFPGRFSGRQFSNSRSEMNVSTLELGDSALYLCASSLGLAHYMGTGELFFGEGSRLTVL.

The CDR3 reads CASSLSPAGRPGETQYF. The DNA for the CDR3 is TGTGCCAGCAGCTTAAGTCCAGCGGGACGCCCCGGGGAGACCCAGTACTTC. The chain employs TRBV7-3 and TRBJ2-5; TRBD2 matches 7 bases. The CDR3 covers 17 residues. V lost 1 base to trimming and J lost 5 bases; unmatched junction nucleotides: 13. Per the germline V gene, CDR1 is SGHTA and CDR2 is FQGTGA.

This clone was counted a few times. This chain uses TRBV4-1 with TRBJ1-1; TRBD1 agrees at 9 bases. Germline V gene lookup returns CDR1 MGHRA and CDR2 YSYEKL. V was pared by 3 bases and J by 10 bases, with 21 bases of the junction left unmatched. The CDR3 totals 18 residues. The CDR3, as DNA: TGCGCCAGCAGCCAGGGTCGGACAGGGGCCACCTATAGCCCTGGAGCTTTCTTT. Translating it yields CASSQGRTGATYSPGAFF.

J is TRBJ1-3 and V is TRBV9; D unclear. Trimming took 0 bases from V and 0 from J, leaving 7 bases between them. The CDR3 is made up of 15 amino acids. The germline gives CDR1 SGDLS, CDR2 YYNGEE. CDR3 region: CASSVGGNSGNTIYF. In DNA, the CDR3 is TGTGCCAGCAGCGTAGGAGGGAACTCTGGAAACACCATATATTTT.

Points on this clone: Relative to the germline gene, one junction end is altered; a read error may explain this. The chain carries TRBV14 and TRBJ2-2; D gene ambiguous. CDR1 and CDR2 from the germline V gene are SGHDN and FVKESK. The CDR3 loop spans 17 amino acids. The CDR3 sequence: CANSQDFRSIGTGELFF. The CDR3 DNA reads TGTGCCAACAGCCAAGATTTCCGGAGTATCGGCACCGGGGAGCTGTTTTTT.

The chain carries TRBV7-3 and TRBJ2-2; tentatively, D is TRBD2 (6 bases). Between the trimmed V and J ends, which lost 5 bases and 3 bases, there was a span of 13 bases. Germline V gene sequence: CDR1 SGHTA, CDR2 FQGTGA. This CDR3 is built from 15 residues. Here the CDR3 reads CASSRGDGDTGELFF. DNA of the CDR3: TGTGCCAGCAGCCGCGGGGACGGGGACACCGGGGAGCTGTTTTTT.

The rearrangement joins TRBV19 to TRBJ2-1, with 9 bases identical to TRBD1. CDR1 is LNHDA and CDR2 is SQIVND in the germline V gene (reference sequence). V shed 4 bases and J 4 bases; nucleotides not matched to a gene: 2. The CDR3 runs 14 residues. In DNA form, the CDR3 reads TGTGCCAGTAGTACGACAGGGGGGTACAATGAGCAGTTCTTC. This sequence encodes CASSTTGGYNEQFF.

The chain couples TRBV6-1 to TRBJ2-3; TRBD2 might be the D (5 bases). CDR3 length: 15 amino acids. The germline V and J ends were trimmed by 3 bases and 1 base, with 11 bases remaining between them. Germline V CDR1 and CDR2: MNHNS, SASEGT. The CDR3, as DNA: TGTGCCAGCAGTGATTCGAGGGATGGCACAGATACGCAGTATTTT. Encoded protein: CASSDSRDGTDTQYF.

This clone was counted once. This CDR3 is CASSPRQGANEQFF. The CDR3, as DNA: TGTGCCAGCAGCCCAAGACAGGGAGCCAATGAGCAGTTCTTC. V is TRBV7-3 and J is TRBJ2-1; 7 nucleotides line up with TRBD1. The CDR3 spans 14 residues. Germline assignment: CDR1 SGHTA and CDR2 FQGTGA. V lost 5 bases to trimming and J lost 6 bases; unmatched junction nucleotides: 7.

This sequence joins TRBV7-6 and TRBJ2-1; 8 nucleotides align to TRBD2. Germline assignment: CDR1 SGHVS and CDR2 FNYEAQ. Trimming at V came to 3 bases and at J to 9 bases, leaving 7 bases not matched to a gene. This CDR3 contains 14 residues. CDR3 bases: TGTGCCAGCAGCTTTGGACTAGCACGGAGTGAGCAGTTCTTC. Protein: CASSFGLARSEQFF.

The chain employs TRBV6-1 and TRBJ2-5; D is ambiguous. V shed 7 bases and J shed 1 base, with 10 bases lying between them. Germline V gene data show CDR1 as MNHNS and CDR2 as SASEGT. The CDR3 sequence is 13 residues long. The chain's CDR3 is CASTQTSQETQYF. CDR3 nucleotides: TGTGCCAGCACCCAGACATCCCAAGAGACCCAGTACTTC.